The clone carrying this T cell receptor (beta chain) was seen a single time. What it binds is unknown. The PCR was carried out with 60 Vbeta primers and 13 Jbeta primers. Sequencing was performed with immunoSEQ multiplex PCR; in TCRdb, only in-frame clones are kept and a portion is missing. Of about 130,000 clones listed, around 80% were seen once; the top ten hold 2% to 2.5%. This record belongs to a study of cytomegalovirus exposure and HLA in healthy donors. V gave up 4 bases and J gave up 0 bases, with 14 bases separating them. Germline CDR1 SGHRS, CDR2 YFSETQ. The CDR3 totals 16 residues. Whole-study findings and limits: Some TCR beta chains (roughly 160 of them) were listed as cytomegalovirus-associated.

The source material was PBMCs. The clonotype was recovered from a man aged 18 to 29 in good health and CMV-seronegative. The chain carries TRBV5-1 and TRBJ2-1; D possibly corresponds to TRBD2 (6 bases). This CDR3 reads CASSAAGRGSYNEQFF. In DNA, the CDR3 is TGCGCCAGCAGCGCCGCGGGACGAGGCTCCTACAATGAGCAGTTCTTC. Using reference TRBV5-1 and TRBJ2-1 for the parts outside the CDR3, the full variable domain is KAGVTQTPRYLIKTRGQQVTLSCSPISGHRSVSWYQQTPGQGLQFLFEYFSETQRNKGNFPGRFSGRQFSNSRSEMNVSTLELGDSALYLCASSAAGRGSYNEQFFGPGTRLTVL.